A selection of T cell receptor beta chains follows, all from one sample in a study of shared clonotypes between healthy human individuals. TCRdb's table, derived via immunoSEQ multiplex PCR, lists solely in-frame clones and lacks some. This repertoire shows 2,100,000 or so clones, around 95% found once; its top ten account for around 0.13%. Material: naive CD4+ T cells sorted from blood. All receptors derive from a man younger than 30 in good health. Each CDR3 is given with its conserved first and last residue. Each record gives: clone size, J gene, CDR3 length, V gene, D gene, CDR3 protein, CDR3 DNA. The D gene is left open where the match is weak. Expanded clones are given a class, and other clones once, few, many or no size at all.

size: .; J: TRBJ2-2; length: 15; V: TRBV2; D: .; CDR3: CASSEAVFATGELFF; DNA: TGTGCCAGCAGTGAAGCCGTGTTTGCCACCGGGGAGCTGTTTTTT
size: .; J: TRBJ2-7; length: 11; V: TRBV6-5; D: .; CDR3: CASRRKDEQYF; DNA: TGTGCCAGCAGGCGAAAGGACGAGCAGTACTTC
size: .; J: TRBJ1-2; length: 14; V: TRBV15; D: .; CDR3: CATSSDVGNYGYTF; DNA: TGTGCCACCAGTTCGGACGTCGGAAACTATGGCTACACCTTC
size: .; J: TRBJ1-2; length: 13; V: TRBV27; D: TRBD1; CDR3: CASSGQANYGYTF; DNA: TGTGCCAGCAGCGGACAGGCTAACTATGGCTACACCTTC
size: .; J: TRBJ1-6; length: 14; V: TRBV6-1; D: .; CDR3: CASTQSSYNSPLHF; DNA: TGTGCCAGCACCCAGAGCTCCTATAATTCACCCCTCCACTTT
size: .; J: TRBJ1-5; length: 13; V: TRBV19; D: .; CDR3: CASSRQEYQPQHF; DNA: TGTGCCAGTAGCAGGCAGGAGTATCAGCCCCAGCATTTT
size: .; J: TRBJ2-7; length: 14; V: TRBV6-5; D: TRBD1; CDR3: CASSRQGARNEQYF; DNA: TGTGCCAGCAGTCGACAGGGGGCTAGAAACGAGCAGTACTTC
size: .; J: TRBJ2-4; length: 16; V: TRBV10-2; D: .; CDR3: CASSDGDLFYKNIQYF; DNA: TGCGCCAGTTCGGACGGCGACCTTTTCTATAAAAACATTCAGTACTTC
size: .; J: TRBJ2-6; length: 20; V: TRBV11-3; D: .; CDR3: CASSKGGGSSWEAGANVLTF; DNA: TGTGCCAGCAGCAAGGGAGGTGGAAGCTCGTGGGAGGCTGGGGCCAACGTCCTGACTTTC
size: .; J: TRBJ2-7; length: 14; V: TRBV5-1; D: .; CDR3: CASSLTLSAYEQYF; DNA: TGCGCCAGCAGCTTGACCCTTTCGGCCTACGAGCAGTACTTC
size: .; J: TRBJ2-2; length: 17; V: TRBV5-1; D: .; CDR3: CASSQRKEGILSGELFF; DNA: TGCGCCAGCAGCCAAAGGAAAGAGGGTATCTTATCCGGGGAGCTGTTTTTT
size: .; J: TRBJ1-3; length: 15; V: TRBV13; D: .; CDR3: CASSSDGNSGNTIYF; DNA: TGTGCCAGCAGCTCAGACGGAAACTCTGGAAACACCATATATTTT
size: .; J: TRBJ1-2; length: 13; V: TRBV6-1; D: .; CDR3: CASRPGRMRGYTF; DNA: TGTGCCAGCAGGCCGGGACGGATGAGAGGCTACACCTTC
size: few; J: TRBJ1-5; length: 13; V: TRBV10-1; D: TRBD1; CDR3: CASSRGLGQPQHF; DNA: TGCGCCAGCAGCAGGGGGTTGGGTCAGCCCCAGCATTTT
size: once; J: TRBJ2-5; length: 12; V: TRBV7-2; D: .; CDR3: CASSLGRETQYF; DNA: TGTGCCAGCAGCTTAGGGCGAGAGACCCAGTACTTC
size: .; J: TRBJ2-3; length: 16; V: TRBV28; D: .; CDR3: CASSPLGEVDADTQYF; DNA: TGTGCCAGCAGCCCCTTGGGGGAAGTGGACGCAGATACGCAGTATTTT
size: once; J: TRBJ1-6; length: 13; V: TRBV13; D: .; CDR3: CASSPRRDSPLHF; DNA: TGTGCCAGCAGCCCTCGGAGAGATTCACCCCTCCACTTT
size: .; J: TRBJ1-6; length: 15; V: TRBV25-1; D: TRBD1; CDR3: CASSDSRGQGSPLHF; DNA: TGTGCCAGCAGTGATAGCAGGGGGCAAGGCTCACCCCTCCACTTT
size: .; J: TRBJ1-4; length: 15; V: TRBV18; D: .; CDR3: CASSPPTATNEKLFF; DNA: TGTGCCAGCTCACCACCGACGGCAACTAATGAAAAACTGTTTTTT
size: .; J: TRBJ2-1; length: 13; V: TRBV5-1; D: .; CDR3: CASSLISYNEQFF; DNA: TGCGCCAGCAGCTTGATCTCCTACAATGAGCAGTTCTTC